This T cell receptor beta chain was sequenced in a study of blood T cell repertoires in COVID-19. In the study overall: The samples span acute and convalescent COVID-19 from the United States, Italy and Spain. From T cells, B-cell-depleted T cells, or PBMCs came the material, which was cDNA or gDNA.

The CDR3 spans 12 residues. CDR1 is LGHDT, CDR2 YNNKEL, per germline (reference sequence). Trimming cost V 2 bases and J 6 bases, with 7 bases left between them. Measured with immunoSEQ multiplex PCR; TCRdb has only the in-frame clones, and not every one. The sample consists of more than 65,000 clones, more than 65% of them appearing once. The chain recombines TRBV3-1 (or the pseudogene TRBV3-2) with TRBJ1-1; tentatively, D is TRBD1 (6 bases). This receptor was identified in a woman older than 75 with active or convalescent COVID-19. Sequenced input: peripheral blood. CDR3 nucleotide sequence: TGTGCCAGCAGCCAAACAGGGCCTGAAGCTTTCTTT. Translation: CASSQTGPEAFF.